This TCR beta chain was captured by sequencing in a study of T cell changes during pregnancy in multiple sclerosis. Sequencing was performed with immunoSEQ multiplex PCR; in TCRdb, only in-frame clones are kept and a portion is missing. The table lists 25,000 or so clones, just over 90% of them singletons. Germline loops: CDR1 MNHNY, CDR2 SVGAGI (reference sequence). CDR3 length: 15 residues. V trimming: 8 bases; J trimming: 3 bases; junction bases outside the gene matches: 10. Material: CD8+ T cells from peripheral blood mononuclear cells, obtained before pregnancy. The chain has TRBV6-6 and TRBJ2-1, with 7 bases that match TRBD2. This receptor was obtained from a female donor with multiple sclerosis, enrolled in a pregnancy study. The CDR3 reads CASGRTRNFYNEQFF. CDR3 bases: TGTGCCAGCGGCAGGACTAGAAACTTCTACAATGAGCAGTTCTTC.